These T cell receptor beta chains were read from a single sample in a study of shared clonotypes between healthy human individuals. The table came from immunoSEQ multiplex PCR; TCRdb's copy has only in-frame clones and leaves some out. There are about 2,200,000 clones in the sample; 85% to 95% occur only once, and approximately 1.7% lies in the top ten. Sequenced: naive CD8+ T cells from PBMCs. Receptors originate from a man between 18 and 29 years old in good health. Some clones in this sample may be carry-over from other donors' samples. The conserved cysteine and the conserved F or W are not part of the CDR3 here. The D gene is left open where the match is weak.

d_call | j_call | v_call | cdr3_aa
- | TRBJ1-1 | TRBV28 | ASSYPGERNTEAF
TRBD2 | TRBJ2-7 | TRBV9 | ASSARGEISYEQY
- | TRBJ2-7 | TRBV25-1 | ASSILQGITDEQY
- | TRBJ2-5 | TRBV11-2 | ASSLVPAVQETQY
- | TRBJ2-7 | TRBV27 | ASSLRGPYEQY
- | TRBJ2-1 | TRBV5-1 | ASSLDHGTINEQF
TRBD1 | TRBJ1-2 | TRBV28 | ASSYPGTGPNGYT
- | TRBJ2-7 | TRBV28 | ASSLSRGLNYEQY
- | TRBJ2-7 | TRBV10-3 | AISEAGRSYEQY
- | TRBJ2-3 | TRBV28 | ASSLRTERTDTQY
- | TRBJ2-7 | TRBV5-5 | ASSLSLSAYEQY
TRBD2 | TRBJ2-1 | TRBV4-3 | ASSQDLGGYNEQF
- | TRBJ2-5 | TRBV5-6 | ASSLFGHGQSEWKTQY